This T cell receptor (beta chain) came from a study of T cells after somatic rescue of genetic block. The table came from immunoSEQ multiplex PCR; TCRdb's copy has only in-frame clones and leaves some out. Of over 95,000 clones in the sample, 85% to 95% are singletons; the top ten hold roughly 1.4%. From germline, CDR1 is MGHRA and CDR2 YSYEKL. This CDR3 contains 14 residues. Trimming took 4 bases from V and 5 from J, leaving 12 bases between them. V is TRBV4-1 and J is TRBJ2-4; D gene uncertain. The origin of this receptor is a woman younger than 30. The sample was peripheral blood mononuclear cells (PBMCs). The CDR3 DNA follows: TGCGCCAGCAGCCGCTTTGTTCGAGAAAACATTCAGTACTTC. Its translation is CASSRFVRENIQYF.